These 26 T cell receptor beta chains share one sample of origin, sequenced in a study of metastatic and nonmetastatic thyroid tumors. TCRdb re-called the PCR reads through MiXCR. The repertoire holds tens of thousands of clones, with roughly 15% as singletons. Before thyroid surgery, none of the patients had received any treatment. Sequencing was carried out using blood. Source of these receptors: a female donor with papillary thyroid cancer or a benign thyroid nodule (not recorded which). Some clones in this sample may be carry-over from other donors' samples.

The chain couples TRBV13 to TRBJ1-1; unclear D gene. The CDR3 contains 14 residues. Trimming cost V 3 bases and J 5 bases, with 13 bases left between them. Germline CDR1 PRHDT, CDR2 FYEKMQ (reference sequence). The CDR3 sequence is CASSLTPERTEAFF. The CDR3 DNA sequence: TGTGCCAGCAGCTTGACACCAGAGAGAACTGAAGCTTTCTTT.

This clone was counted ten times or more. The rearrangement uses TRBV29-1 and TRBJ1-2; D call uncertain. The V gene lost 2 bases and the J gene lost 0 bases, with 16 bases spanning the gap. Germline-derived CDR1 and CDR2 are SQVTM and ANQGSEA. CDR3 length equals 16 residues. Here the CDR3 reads CSVEIASPGTNYGYTF. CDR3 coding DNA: TGCAGCGTTGAAATTGCCAGCCCTGGAACTAACTATGGCTACACCTTC.

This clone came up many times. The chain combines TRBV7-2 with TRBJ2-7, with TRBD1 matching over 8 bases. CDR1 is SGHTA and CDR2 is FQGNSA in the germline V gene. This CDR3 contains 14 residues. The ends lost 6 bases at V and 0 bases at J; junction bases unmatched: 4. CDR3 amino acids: CASRNRGSSYEQYF. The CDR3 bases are TGTGCCAGCAGAAACAGGGGGTCCTCCTACGAGCAGTACTTC.

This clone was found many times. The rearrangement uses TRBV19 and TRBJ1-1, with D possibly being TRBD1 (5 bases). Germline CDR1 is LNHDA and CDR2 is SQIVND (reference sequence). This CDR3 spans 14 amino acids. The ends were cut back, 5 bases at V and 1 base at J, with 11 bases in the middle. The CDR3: CASSYQGANTEAFF. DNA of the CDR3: TGTGCCAGTAGTTATCAGGGAGCGAACACTGAAGCTTTCTTT.

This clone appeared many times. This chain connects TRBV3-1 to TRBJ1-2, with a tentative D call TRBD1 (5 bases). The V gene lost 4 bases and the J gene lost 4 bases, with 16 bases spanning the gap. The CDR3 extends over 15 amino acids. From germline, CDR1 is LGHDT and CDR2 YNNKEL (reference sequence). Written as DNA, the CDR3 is TGTGCCAGCAGCCCCGGGGTGCAGGGCAGCTATGGCTACACCTTC. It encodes CASSPGVQGSYGYTF.

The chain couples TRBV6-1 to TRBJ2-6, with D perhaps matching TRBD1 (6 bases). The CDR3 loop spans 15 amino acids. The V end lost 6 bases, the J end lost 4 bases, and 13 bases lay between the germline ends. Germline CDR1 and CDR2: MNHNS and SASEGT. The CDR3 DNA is TGTGCCAGCAGCCGCCTCCAGGGGGGGGCCAACGTCCTGACTTTC. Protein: CASSRLQGGANVLTF.

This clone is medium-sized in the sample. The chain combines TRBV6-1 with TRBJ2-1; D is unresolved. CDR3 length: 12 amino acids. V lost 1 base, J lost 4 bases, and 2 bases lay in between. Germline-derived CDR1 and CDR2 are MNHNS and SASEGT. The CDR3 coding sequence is TGTGCCAGCAGTGAAGGGTACAATGAGCAGTTCTTC. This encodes CASSEGYNEQFF.

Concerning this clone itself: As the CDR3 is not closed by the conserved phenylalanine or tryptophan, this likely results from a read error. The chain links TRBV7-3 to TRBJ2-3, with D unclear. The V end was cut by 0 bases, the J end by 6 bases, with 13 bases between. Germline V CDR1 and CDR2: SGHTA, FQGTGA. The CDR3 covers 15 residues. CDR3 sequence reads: CASSLTHSDADTQYA. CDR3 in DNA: TGTGCCAGCAGCTTAACGCACTCAGATGCGGATACGCAGTATGCT.

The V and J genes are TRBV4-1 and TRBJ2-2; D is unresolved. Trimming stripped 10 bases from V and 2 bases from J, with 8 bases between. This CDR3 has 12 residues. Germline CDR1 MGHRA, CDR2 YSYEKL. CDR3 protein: CATRPNTGELFF. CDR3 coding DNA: TGCGCCACCAGACCTAACACCGGGGAGCTGTTTTTT.

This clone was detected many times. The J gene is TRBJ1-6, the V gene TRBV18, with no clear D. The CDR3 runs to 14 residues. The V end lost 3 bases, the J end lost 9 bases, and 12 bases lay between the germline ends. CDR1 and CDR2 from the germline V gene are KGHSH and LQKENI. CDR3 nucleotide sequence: TGTGCCAGCTCACCTAAGACGGATTCTTCACCCCTCCACTTT. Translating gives CASSPKTDSSPLHF.

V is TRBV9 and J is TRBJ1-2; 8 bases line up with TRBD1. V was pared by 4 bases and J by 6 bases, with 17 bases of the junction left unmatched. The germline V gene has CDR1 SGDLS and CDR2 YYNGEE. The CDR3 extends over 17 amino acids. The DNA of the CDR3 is TGTGCCAGCAGCTACGAGGCAGGGGGCGCTTTTAATGATGGCTACACCTTC. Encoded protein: CASSYEAGGAFNDGYTF.

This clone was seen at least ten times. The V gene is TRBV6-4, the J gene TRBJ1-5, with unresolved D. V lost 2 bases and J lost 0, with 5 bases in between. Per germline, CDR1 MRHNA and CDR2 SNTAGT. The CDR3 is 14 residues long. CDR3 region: CASSDGFSNQPQHF. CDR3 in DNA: TGTGCCAGCAGTGACGGATTTAGCAATCAGCCCCAGCATTTT.

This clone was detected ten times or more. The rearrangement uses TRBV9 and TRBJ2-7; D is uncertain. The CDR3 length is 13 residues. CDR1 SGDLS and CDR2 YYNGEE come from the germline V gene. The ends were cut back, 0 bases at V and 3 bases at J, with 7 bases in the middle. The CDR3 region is CASSVGPSYEQYF. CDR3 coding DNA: TGTGCCAGCAGCGTAGGGCCGAGCTACGAGCAGTACTTC.

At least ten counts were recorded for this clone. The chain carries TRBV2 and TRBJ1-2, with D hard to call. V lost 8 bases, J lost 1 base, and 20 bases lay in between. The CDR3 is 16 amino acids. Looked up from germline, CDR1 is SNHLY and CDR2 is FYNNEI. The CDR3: CASVGRPGSYNYGYTF. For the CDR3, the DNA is TGTGCCAGCGTCGGGCGGCCAGGCTCTTATAACTATGGCTACACCTTC.

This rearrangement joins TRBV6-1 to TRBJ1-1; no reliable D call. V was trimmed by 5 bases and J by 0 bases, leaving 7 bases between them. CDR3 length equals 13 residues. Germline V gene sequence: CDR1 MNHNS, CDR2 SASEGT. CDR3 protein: CASSPGMNTEAFF. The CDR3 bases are TGTGCCAGCAGTCCAGGTATGAACACTGAAGCTTTCTTT.

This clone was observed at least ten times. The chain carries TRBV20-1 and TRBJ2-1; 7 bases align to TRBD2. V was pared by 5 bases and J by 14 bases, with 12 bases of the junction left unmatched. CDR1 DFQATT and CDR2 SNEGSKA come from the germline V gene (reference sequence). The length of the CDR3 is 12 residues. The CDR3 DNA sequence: TGCAGTGCTGAAAGGGAGGGAGGGGTAGAGTTCTTC. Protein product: CSAEREGGVEFF.

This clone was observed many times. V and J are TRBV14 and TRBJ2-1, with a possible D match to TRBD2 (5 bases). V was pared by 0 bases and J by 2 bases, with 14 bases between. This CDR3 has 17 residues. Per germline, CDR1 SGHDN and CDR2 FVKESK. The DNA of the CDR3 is TGTGCCAGCAGCCAAGAAAAACGACTAAGCGCCTACAATGAGCAGTTCTTC. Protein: CASSQEKRLSAYNEQFF.

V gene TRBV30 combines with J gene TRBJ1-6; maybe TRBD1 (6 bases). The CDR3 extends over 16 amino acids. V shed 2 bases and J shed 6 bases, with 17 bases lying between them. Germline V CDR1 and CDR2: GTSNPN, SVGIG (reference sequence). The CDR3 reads CAWSSLAGGGNSPLHF. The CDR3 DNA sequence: TGTGCCTGGAGTTCGTTAGCGGGGGGCGGTAATTCACCCCTCCACTTT. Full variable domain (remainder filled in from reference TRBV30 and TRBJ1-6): SQTIHQWPATLVQPVGSPLSLECTVEGTSNPNLYWYRQAAGRGLQLLFYSVGIGQISSEVPQNLSASRPQDRQFILSSKKLLLSDSGFYLCAWSSLAGGGNSPLHFGNGTRLTVT.

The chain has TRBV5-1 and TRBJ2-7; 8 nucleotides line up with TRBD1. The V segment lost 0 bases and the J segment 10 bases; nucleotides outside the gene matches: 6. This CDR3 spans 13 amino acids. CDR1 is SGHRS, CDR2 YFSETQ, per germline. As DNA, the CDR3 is TGCGCCAGCAGCTTGGACAGGGGGTACTATCAGTACTTC. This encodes CASSLDRGYYQYF.

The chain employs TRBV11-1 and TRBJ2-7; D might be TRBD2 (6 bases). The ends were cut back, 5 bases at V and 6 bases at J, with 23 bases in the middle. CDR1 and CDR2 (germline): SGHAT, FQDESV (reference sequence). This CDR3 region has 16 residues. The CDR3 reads CASSPTSWREKIEQYF. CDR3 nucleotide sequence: TGTGCCAGCAGCCCCACTAGCTGGAGAGAAAAGATCGAGCAGTACTTC.

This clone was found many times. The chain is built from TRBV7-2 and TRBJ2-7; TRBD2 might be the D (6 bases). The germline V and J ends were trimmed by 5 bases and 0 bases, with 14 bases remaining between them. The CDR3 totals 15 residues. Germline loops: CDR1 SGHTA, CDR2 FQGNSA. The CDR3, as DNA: TGTGCCAGCAGCGATACCGGGACTCGCTCCTACGAGCAGTACTTC. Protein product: CASSDTGTRSYEQYF.

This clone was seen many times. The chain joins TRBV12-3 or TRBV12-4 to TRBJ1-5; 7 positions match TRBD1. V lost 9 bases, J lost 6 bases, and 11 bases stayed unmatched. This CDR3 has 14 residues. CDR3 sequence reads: CASLTGAHGQPQHF. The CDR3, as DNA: TGTGCCAGTCTCACAGGGGCCCACGGTCAGCCCCAGCATTTT.

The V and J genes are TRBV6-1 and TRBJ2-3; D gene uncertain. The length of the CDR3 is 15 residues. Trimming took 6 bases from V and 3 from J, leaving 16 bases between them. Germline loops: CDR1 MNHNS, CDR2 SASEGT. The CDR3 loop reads CASSSSASLTDTQYF. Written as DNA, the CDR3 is TGTGCCAGCAGCTCGAGTGCCTCTTTAACAGATACGCAGTATTTT.

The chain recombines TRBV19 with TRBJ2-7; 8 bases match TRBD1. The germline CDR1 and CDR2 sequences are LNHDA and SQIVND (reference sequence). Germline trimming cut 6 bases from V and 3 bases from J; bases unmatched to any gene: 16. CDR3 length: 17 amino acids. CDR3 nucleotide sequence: TGTGCCAGTAGGATTGACGACAGGGGCTTTACTAACTACGAGCAGTACTTC. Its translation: CASRIDDRGFTNYEQYF.

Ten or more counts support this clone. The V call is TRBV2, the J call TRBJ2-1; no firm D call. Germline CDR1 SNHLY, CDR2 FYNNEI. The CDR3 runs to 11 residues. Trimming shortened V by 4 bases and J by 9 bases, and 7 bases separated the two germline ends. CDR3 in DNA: TGTGCCAGCAGTGTGGCGGTTGAGCAGTTCTTC. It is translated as CASSVAVEQFF.

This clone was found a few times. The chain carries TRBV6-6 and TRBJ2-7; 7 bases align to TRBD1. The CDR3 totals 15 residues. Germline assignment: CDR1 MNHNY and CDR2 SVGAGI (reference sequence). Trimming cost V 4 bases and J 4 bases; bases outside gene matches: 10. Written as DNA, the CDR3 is TGTGCCAGCAGTTTACAGGGGATCCTAGTTTACGAGCAGTACTTC. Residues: CASSLQGILVYEQYF.